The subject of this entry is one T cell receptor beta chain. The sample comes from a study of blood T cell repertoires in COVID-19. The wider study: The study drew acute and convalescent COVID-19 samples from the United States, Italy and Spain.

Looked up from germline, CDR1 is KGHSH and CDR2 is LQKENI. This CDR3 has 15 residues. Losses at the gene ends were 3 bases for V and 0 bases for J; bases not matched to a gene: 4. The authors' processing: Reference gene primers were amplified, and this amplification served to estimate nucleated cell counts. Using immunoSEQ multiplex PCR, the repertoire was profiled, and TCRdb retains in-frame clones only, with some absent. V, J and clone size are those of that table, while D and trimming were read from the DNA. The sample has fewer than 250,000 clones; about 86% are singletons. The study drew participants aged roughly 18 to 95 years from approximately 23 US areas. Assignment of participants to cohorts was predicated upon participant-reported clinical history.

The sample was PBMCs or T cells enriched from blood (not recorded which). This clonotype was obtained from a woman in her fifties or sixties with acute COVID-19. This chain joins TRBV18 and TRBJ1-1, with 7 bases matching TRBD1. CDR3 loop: CASSPGQRMNTEAFF. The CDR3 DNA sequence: TGTGCCAGCTCACCGGGACAGCGAATGAACACTGAAGCTTTCTTT. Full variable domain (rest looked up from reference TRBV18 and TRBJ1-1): NAGVMQNPRHLVRRRGQEARLRCSPMKGHSHVYWYRQLPEEGLKFMVYLQKENIIDESGMPKERFSAEFPKEGPSILRIQQVVRGDSAAYFCASSPGQRMNTEAFFGQGTRLTVV.